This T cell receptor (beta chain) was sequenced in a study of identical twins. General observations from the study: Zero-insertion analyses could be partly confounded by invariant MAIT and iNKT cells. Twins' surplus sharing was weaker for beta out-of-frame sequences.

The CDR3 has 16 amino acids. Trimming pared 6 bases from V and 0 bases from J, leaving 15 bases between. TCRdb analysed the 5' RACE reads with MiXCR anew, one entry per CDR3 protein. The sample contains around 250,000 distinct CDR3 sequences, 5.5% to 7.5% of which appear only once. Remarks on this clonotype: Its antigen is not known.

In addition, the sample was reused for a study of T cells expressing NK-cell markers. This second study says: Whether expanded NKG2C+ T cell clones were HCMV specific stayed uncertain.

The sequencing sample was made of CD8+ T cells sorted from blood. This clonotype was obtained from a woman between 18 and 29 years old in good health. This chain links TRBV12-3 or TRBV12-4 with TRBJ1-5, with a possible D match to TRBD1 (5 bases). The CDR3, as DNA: TGTGCCAGCAGCCCCCAGAGGGACGGTAGCAATCAGCCCCAGCATTTT. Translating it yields CASSPQRDGSNQPQHF.